This T cell receptor beta chain appears in the sequencing data of a study of response to subunit inactivated influenza vaccine. General study findings and limits: Authors suggested seasonal influenza vaccinations each recruit few new T cells.

A remark on this clonotype: The antigen remains undetermined.

The CDR3 has 15 amino acids. Germline values: CDR1 MNHEY, CDR2 SVGAGI. V lost 0 bases and J lost 3; bases outside the gene matches: 5. A single record per CDR3 protein comes from TCRdb applying MiXCR to the RT-PCR reads. The data hold 490,000 or so distinct CDR3 sequences, with 7.6% observed a single time. The V and J genes are TRBV6-5 and TRBJ2-7; 7 nucleotides line up with TRBD1. This TCR derives from a man aged 45 to 75 who received an inactivated influenza vaccine. Specimen: PBMCs from blood, collected around 2 years after vaccination. The CDR3 protein is CASSYSERGRYEQYF. The CDR3 DNA sequence: TGTGCCAGCAGTTACTCGGAAAGGGGGCGCTACGAGCAGTACTTC.